Listed below are T cell receptor beta chains from one sample, sequenced in a study of HIV-infected patients and healthy controls. A single record per CDR3 protein comes from TCRdb applying MiXCR to the 5' RACE reads. The table includes approximately 10,000 distinct CDR3 sequences, around 8% detected once. Sequenced input: blood. The origin of the receptors is an adult in good health. Each CDR3 is given with its conserved first and last residue. A D gene is named only where the DNA matches it firmly. Clone size appears in some rows only: once, few, many, or a class for an expanded clone.

cdr3_length clone_size j_call v_call d_call cdr3_nt cdr3_aa
16 - TRBJ2-1 TRBV7-9 - TGTGCCAGCAGCTCCACCCAGGGACATCGGGGCAATGAGCAGTTCTTC CASSSTQGHRGNEQFF
15 many TRBJ1-1 TRBV3-1 - TGTGCCAGCAGCCAAAGACCGGCTTTGAGGACTGAAGCTTTCTTT CASSQRPALRTEAFF
15 many TRBJ1-1 TRBV12-3/TRBV12-4 TRBD1 TGTGCCAGCAGTTGGGGGGACAGGGAATCCACTGAAGCTTTCTTT CASSWGDRESTEAFF
13 many TRBJ2-3 TRBV5-6 - TGTGCCAGCAGCTTGAAAGGGGTAGATACGCAGTATTTT CASSLKGVDTQYF
12 medium-sized TRBJ1-5 TRBV29-1 - TGCAGCGCAAGGACCGGGATAGAGCCCCAGCATTTT CSARTGIEPQHF
16 many TRBJ1-4 TRBV5-6 TRBD1 TGTGCCAGCAGCTTGTCCTCGGGACAGTCTCTCGAAAAACTGTTTTTT CASSLSSGQSLEKLFF
13 medium-sized TRBJ1-2 TRBV11-2 - TGTGCCAGCAGCTTAGGGACGGTCTATGGCTACACCTTC CASSLGTVYGYTF
13 medium-sized TRBJ2-1 TRBV6-1 - TGTGCCAGCAGTGAAATAGGGTTCGGTGAGCAGTTCTTC CASSEIGFGEQFF
14 many TRBJ1-2 TRBV20-1 - TGCAGTGCTAGAGGAGGAGGAGAAAACTATGGCTACACCTTC CSARGGGENYGYTF
17 many TRBJ1-6 TRBV18 TRBD1 TGTGCCAGCCCAATCACCGGGACAGGGGTTGATGGTTCACCCCTCCACTTT CASPITGTGVDGSPLHF
18 - TRBJ2-5 TRBV25-1 TRBD2 TGTGCCAGCAGTGAATCTCCGGGACTAGCGGGGGGGAAAGAGACCCAGTACTTC CASSESPGLAGGKETQYF
14 many TRBJ1-1 TRBV19 - TGTGCCAGTAGTCTACTATTGGACAACGCTGAAGCTTTCTTT CASSLLLDNAEAFF
13 - TRBJ2-5 TRBV5-1 - TGCGCCAGCAGCTTGGTTGGGGAGGAGACCCAGTACTTC CASSLVGEETQYF
15 few TRBJ2-3 TRBV20-1 - TGCAGTGGGGTGGGTGAGATCCAGAACCGGGATACGCAGTATTTT CSGVGEIQNRDTQYF
13 few TRBJ1-5 TRBV20-1 TRBD1 TGCAGTGCCACGGACAGGTACAATCAGCCCCAGCATTTT CSATDRYNQPQHF
14 - TRBJ1-1 TRBV7-9 - TGTGCCAGCAGCCCACCAAGGGGGGGCACTGAAGCTTTCTTT CASSPPRGGTEAFF
14 many TRBJ1-1 TRBV19 - TGTGCCAGTAGTATAGATAAAGGGCGGTTTGAAGCTTTCTTT CASSIDKGRFEAFF
16 medium-sized TRBJ2-2 TRBV6-5 TRBD1 TGTGCCAGCAGTTATCCTGAGGGGGCAGGTACCGGGGAGCTGTTTTTT CASSYPEGAGTGELFF
14 many TRBJ2-7 TRBV2 TRBD1 TGTGCCAGCAGATGGGACAGGGGGTTCTACGAGCAGTACTTC CASRWDRGFYEQYF
13 - TRBJ2-1 TRBV30 - TGTGCCTGGGAACGGTACGCGGGGAATGAGCAGTTCTTC CAWERYAGNEQFF
14 - TRBJ2-7 TRBV2 - TGTGCCAGCATGTCCGACCAGACGAGTTACGAGCAGTACTTC CASMSDQTSYEQYF
17 many TRBJ2-7 TRBV11-2 TRBD2 TGTGCCAGCAGTCGTAGCGGGGGGGCCCCTAGTAACTACGAGCAGTACTTC CASSRSGGAPSNYEQYF
14 few TRBJ1-4 TRBV11-2 TRBD1 TGTGCCAGCACCCAGGAACCAGGGGGCGGAAAACTGTTTTTT CASTQEPGGGKLFF
10 medium-sized TRBJ1-2 TRBV19 - TGTGCCAGCAGTGAAAATGGCTACACCTTC CASSENGYTF
15 many TRBJ1-5 TRBV19 - TGTGCCAGTACCCAAGGTGGTCTTGGGGGTCAGCCCCAGCATTTT CASTQGGLGGQPQHF
13 medium-sized TRBJ2-7 TRBV7-6 - TGTGCCAGCAGCTTAGGCATAGCGGCAGAACAGTACTTC CASSLGIAAEQYF
16 - TRBJ1-2 TRBV19 - TGTGCCAGTAGTATTCCGGGCAGGAAGAGGGACTATGGCTACACCTTC CASSIPGRKRDYGYTF
15 few TRBJ1-1 TRBV6-2/TRBV6-3 - TGTGCCAGCAGTTACTATGGCCGGGGGGGGCCTGAAGCTTTCTTT CASSYYGRGGPEAFF
17 - TRBJ1-6 TRBV6-1 - TGTGCCATCCCTGGACAATCGGAAAGCTCCTATAATTCACCCCTCCACTTT CAIPGQSESSYNSPLHF
14 few TRBJ1-4 TRBV30 - TGTGCCTGGTTGAGGCGGCAGGATGGGGAAAAACTGTTTTTT CAWLRRQDGEKLFF